The clone carrying this TCR beta chain was recorded once. Its matching antigen is unknown. This entry comes from a study of cytomegalovirus exposure and HLA in healthy donors. From germline, CDR1 is MNHNS and CDR2 SASEGT. The trim removed 8 bases at V and 3 bases at J, leaving 12 bases unmatched. The CDR3 spans 15 residues. TCRdb keeps only in-frame clones here, not all; method: immunoSEQ multiplex PCR. The profile covers about 360,000 clones, with just over 85% appearing a single time and roughly 0.82% taken by the ten largest. Findings and caveats of the study: According to the study, 180 or so TCR beta chains were cytomegalovirus-associated.

This receptor was obtained from a woman between 18 and 29 years old in good health and CMV-seronegative. The sample was PBMCs. The chain couples TRBV6-1 to TRBJ2-7, with 8 nucleotides matching TRBD2. The CDR3 here is CASRGGATLHYEQYF. The CDR3 DNA reads TGTGCCAGCCGGGGGGGGGCGACCCTTCACTACGAGCAGTACTTC.